This T cell receptor beta chain was observed in a study of T-cell reconstitution after alpha-beta-depleted transplantation in children. Study-wide findings and caveats: Elevated TCRbeta diversity at day 60 was traced, in some patients, to surviving recipient T cells and thymic progenitors. Several hundred expanded graft clones reportedly were the source of alpha-beta T cells about two months after transplant. T-cell counts and diversity were attributed mostly to newly produced T cells one year after transplant.

V trimming: 2 bases; J trimming: 4 bases; junction bases outside the gene matches: 9. Germline V gives CDR1 MDHEN, CDR2 SYDVKM. CDR3 length: 16 amino acids. Preparation of the TCRbeta library used unique molecular identifiers. TCRdb ran MiXCR on the PCR reads and lists one entry per CDR3 protein. The table shows some 81,000 distinct CDR3 sequences, with roughly 13% occurring only once. Only a few counts were recorded for this clonotype. Its specificity is unknown. The rearrangement links TRBV28 to TRBJ1-2, with 8 positions matching TRBD1. The input for sequencing was PBMCs, mostly from graft donor cells, taken 180 days after TCRalphabeta/CD19-depleted stem cell transplant. The sequence was collected from a male patient between 2 and 9 years old who had a stem cell transplant for acute lymphoblastic leukemia, so the T cells may come from the graft donor. CDR3 loop: CASSLSMDRVGYGYTF. CDR3 DNA: TGTGCCAGCAGTTTAAGCATGGACAGGGTGGGCTATGGCTACACCTTC.